The sequence of this T cell receptor (beta chain) was determined in a study of shared clonotypes between healthy human individuals. Methods used by the authors: There were no quality scores in the junction-only immunoSEQ sequences, so filtering differed. Libraries were prepared by immunoSEQ multiplex PCR; TCRdb keeps only in-frame clonotypes and omits some of them. V, J and clone size are taken as reported in that table, and D and trimming were inferred from the DNA itself. This table has 1.5 million to 2.5 million clones, around 96% appearing once. Terminally differentiated effector memory CD45RA+ cells were excluded from the naive CD8 cells, which were CD45RO-negative and positively selected for CCR7. The CDR3 runs to 14 residues. After removal of 2 bases from V and 7 bases from J, the junction contained 7 bases not matched to a gene. Germline V gene data show CDR1 as LGHNT and CDR2 as FRNRAP.

The chain uses TRBV12-5 and TRBJ1-1, with 7 bases lining up with TRBD1. The receptor comes from a young man in good health. The material sequenced was naive CD8+ T cells sorted from blood. CDR3: CASGLTLGTDEAFF. DNA for the CDR3: TGTGCTAGTGGTTTGACTTTGGGGACAGATGAAGCTTTCTTT.